This TCR beta chain is drawn from a study of T cells in Graves' hyperthyroidism and ophthalmopathy. Notes on the study in general: Stable hyperthyroidism and ophthalmopathy were separated using 13 V-J signatures. Blood also carried most thyroid clonotypes expanded above 0.001.

This clonotype has a handful of counts. Antigen unknown. The V end lost 4 bases, the J end lost 2 bases, and 12 bases lay between the germline ends. The CDR3 has 14 amino acids. Germline V gene data show CDR1 as MNHEY and CDR2 as SMNVEV (reference sequence). Amplified TCR beta CDR3 regions came from RNA transcripts. HTBI primers were employed in a first-round RT-PCR of the TCR CDR3. In TCRdb, the multiplex PCR reads were re-called with MiXCR into one record per CDR3 protein. The sample has around 700,000 distinct CDR3 sequences; around a sixth are singletons. Cells are PBMCs isolated from more than 8.5 ml of fresh blood.

The chain recombines TRBV27 with TRBJ2-7; TRBD2 is a possible D gene (5 bases). The sequenced sample consisted of blood. The sequence was obtained from a woman aged 50 to 60 with Graves' hyperthyroidism that later progressed to Graves' ophthalmopathy. This chain's CDR3 is CASSYTSGTYEQYF. The CDR3 region has the DNA TGTGCCAGCAGTTATACGAGCGGTACCTACGAGCAGTACTTC.